One and the same sample provided the 9 T cell receptor beta chains below, sequenced in a study of blood T cell repertoires in COVID-19. Only in-frame clones appear in the TCRdb table, and some are missing; sequencing was by immunoSEQ multiplex PCR. The top ten hold approximately 4.3% of the sample, which has about 440,000 clones, more than 85% seen once. Input material: peripheral blood. These TCRs come from a woman aged 30 to 39 with acute or convalescent COVID-19.

The chain combines TRBV12-3 or TRBV12-4 with TRBJ2-1, with a tentative D call TRBD1 (5 bases). The CDR3 is made up of 13 amino acids. V dropped 5 bases and J dropped 4 bases, with 9 bases sitting between them. CDR3 DNA sequence: TGTGCCAGCAGTCCCGACAGTTACAATGAGCAGTTCTTC. Protein product: CASSPDSYNEQFF.

J is TRBJ1-6 and V is TRBV3-1 (or the pseudogene TRBV3-2); perhaps TRBD1 as D (6 bases). Per germline, CDR1 LGHDT and CDR2 YNNKEL (reference sequence). The CDR3 spans 15 residues. Trimming pared 1 base from V and 10 bases from J, leaving 14 bases between. The CDR3 sequence is CASSQAGQSGSPLHF. The CDR3 DNA is TGTGCCAGCAGCCAAGCAGGACAGTCTGGGTCACCCCTCCACTTT.

The J gene is TRBJ1-1, the V gene TRBV18; 10 nucleotides agree with TRBD1. This CDR3 region has 14 residues. CDR1 and CDR2 from the germline V gene are KGHSH and LQKENI. V trimming: 3 bases; J trimming: 6 bases; junction bases outside the gene matches: 4. The CDR3 DNA reads TGTGCCAGCTCACCCGGACAGGGGGTTTCTGAAGCTTTCTTT. The encoded protein is CASSPGQGVSEAFF.

The chain combines TRBV4-1 with TRBJ1-4; the match to TRBD1 covers 7 bases. Germline V gene lookup returns CDR1 MGHRA and CDR2 YSYEKL. The V gene end was trimmed by 2 bases and the J gene end by 6 bases; junction bases not matched to a gene: 6. The CDR3 has 15 residues. DNA for the CDR3: TGCGCCAGCAGCCAAATAGGACAGGCTGATGAAAAACTGTTTTTT. Translation: CASSQIGQADEKLFF.

The rearrangement links TRBV20-1 to TRBJ1-5, with TRBD1 matching 9 bases. CDR1 and CDR2 from the germline V gene are DFQATT and SNEGSKA (reference sequence). J lost 6 bases, V lost 3 bases, and 9 bases had no gene match. The CDR3 covers 15 residues. CDR3 coding DNA: TGCAGTGCTAGTGGGGGACAGGGATTTAGTCAGCCCCAGCATTTT. This encodes CSASGGQGFSQPQHF.

This clone occurred many times. The CDR3 sequence is CASSQLQNTEAFF. CDR3 nucleotide sequence: TGTGCCAGCAGCCAGTTACAGAACACTGAAGCTTTCTTT. This chain connects TRBV3-1 (or the pseudogene TRBV3-2) to TRBJ1-1, with D unresolved. From germline, CDR1 is LGHDT and CDR2 YNNKEL (reference sequence). Trimming cost V 3 bases and J 1 base, with 6 bases left between them. The CDR3 loop spans 13 amino acids.

The chain joins TRBV9 to TRBJ1-2; perhaps TRBD1 as D (5 bases). This CDR3 comprises 14 residues. Trimming took 0 bases from V and 2 from J, leaving 8 bases between them. In germline, CDR1 is SGDLS, CDR2 YYNGEE. The CDR3 sequence: CASSVADRNYGYTF. In DNA, the CDR3 is TGTGCCAGCAGCGTAGCAGACAGAAACTATGGCTACACCTTC.

V gene TRBV2 combines with J gene TRBJ2-7; D not resolved. This CDR3 is built from 15 residues. V lost 6 bases to trimming and J lost 0 bases, with 15 bases between them. In germline, CDR1 is SNHLY, CDR2 FYNNEI. The CDR3 protein is CASSPRVLISYEQYF. CDR3 coding DNA: TGTGCCAGCAGCCCCCGGGTCCTTATCTCCTACGAGCAGTACTTC.

The V call is TRBV7-7, the J call TRBJ2-3; TRBD2 matches at 7 bases. Germline CDR1 SSHAT, CDR2 FNYEAQ (reference sequence). The junction had 8 bases not matched to a gene; V was cut back by 1 base and J by 4 bases. This CDR3 contains 16 residues. The CDR3 DNA reads as TGTGCCAGCAGCTTAGGGGGAGGGGCCCAAGCAGATACGCAGTATTTT. Protein product: CASSLGGGAQADTQYF.